This T cell receptor beta chain was captured by sequencing in a study of tumor and adjacent non-tumor tissue in lung cancer. Study-wide context: There were around 11 adenocarcinoma, 2 squamous cell carcinoma and 1 small cell lung cancer cases. Patients were aged about 30 to 80, roughly nine men and roughly 5 women, stage I to III. On average, productive TCRbeta reads reached roughly 4 million per sample.

RNA was extracted from bulk tissue without any cell sorting. The normal lung tissue was taken more than 3 cm from the tumor edge. The library came from three nested PCR rounds adapted from ARM-PCR protocols. TCRdb recomputed calls from the multiplex PCR reads with MiXCR, one row per CDR3 protein. The sample lists approximately 79,000 distinct CDR3 sequences, less than 85% occurring once. Details on this clonotype: The germline gene is not matched at one end of the junction; a read error may be the cause.

CDR3 length equals 20 residues. CDR1 and CDR2 from the germline V gene are SGHAT and FQNNGV. The sequenced material came from distant non-tumor lung tissue. The TCR originated in a man aged 65 to 85 with non-small cell lung cancer. The rearrangement links TRBV11-2 to TRBJ1-1; 7 bases match TRBD1. CDR3 DNA sequence: TGTGCGAGCAGCTTGACAGGGTTGGGTCATGGGGATTTATTGAATACTGAAGCTTTCTTT. Translation: CASSLTGLGHGDLLNTEAFF. Full variable domain (rest looked up from reference TRBV11-2 and TRBJ1-1): EAGVAQSPRYKIIEKRQSVAFWCNPISGHATLYWYQQILGQGPKLLIQFQNNGVVDDSQLPKDRFSAERLKGVDSTLKIQPAKLEDSAVYLCASSLTGLGHGDLLNTEAFFGQGTRLTVV.